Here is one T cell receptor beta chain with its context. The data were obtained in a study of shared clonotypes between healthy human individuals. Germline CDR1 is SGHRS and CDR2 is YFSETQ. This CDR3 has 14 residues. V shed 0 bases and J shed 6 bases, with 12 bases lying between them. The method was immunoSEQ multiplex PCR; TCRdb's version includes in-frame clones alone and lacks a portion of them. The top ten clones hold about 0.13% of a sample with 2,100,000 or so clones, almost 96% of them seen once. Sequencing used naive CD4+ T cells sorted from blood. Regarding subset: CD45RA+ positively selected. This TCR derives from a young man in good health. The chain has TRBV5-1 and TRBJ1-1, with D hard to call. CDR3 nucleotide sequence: TGCGCCAGCAGCTTGGACAGCAGTGATGCTGAAGCTTTCTTT. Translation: CASSLDSSDAEAFF.